What follows are 17 T cell receptor beta chains derived from one specimen sequenced in a study of Graves' ophthalmopathy and Graves' hyperthyroidism (dated by TCRdb to about 2018). Sequencing was carried out with an Illumina HiSeq 2000. TCR beta CDR3 regions were amplified from RNA transcripts for repertoire sequencing. A first-round RT-PCR used HTBI primers with the Qiagen OneStep RT-PCR kit, followed by a second-round multiplex PCR, size selection and purification. TCRdb redid the processing of the public reads, applying fastp at Q25 and MiXCR, and retained in-frame beta chains. Each record represents a unique CDR3 protein, reported with the most common genes and DNA among its rows. Counted in this sample were about 1.2 million distinct CDR3 sequences; about 36% of them appeared once. Together, the top ten hold more than 9.5% of the sample. The source material was peripheral blood or thyroid tissue (not recorded which). These receptors originate from an adult man with Graves' hyperthyroidism.

The chain couples TRBV7-2 to TRBJ1-4, with 8 bases lining up with TRBD1. Germline V gene lookup returns CDR1 SGHTA and CDR2 FQGNSA. This CDR3 spans 15 amino acids. After removal of 1 base from V and 7 bases from J, the junction contained 5 bases not matched to a gene. Here the CDR3 DNA reads TGTGCCAGCAGCTTAGGTTCAGGGGGCCTTGAAAAACTGTTTTTT. Residues: CASSLGSGGLEKLFF.

The chain couples TRBV4-3 to TRBJ2-7; 7 positions match TRBD2. The CDR3 has 15 residues. V was clipped by 3 bases and J by 4 bases; unmatched bases: 9. CDR1 and CDR2 from the germline V gene are LGHNA and YSLEER. The CDR3 nucleotides are TGCGCCAGCAGCCATGGGACCGGCGGGGGATACGAGCAGTACTTC. Encoded protein: CASSHGTGGGYEQYF.

With regard to this clonotype: The junction departs from germline at one end; a sequencing error may be responsible. The chain employs TRBV7-9 and TRBJ1-5; tentatively, D is TRBD1 (6 bases). The germline gives CDR1 SEHNR, CDR2 FQNEAQ (reference sequence). The CDR3 runs 15 residues. The CDR3 region has the DNA TGTGCCGGCAGCTTAACGCTGGGGGCTTGGCAGCCCCAGCATTTT. Its translation: CAGSLTLGAWQPQHF.

The rearrangement joins TRBV6-5 to TRBJ2-7; D is undetermined. Germline V gene data show CDR1 as MNHEY and CDR2 as SVGAGI. V was trimmed by 10 bases and J by 0 bases, leaving 10 bases between them. The length of the CDR3 is 12 residues. CDR3 region: CATHGNSYEQYF. The CDR3 DNA reads as TGTGCCACGCACGGTAACTCCTACGAGCAGTACTTC.

The J gene is TRBJ2-5, the V gene TRBV3-1; D uncertain. Germline-derived CDR1 and CDR2 are LGHDT and YNNKEL (reference sequence). This CDR3 spans 14 amino acids. The V gene lost 0 bases and the J gene lost 2 bases, with 7 bases spanning the gap. CDR3 DNA: TGTGCCAGCAGCCAAGATAGGAGTCAAGAGACCCAGTACTTC. It is translated as CASSQDRSQETQYF.

Of note for this clonotype: This may come from a read error, since a much larger clone is one base off. The chain joins TRBV5-4 to TRBJ1-1; TRBD1 aligns across 7 bases. J gave up 5 bases and V 5 bases, and 12 bases lay outside the gene matches. CDR3 length: 15 amino acids. CDR1 and CDR2 (germline): SGHNT, YYREEE (reference sequence). In DNA form, the CDR3 reads TGTGCCAGCAGTTACGGGACAGAGCCATCGACTGAAGCTTTCTTT. It encodes CASSYGTEPSTEAFF.

The chain carries TRBV7-2 and TRBJ2-7, with D unresolved. With 5 bases removed from V and 0 bases from J, the gap between germline ends came to 14 bases. This CDR3 has 15 amino acids. Germline V CDR1 and CDR2: SGHTA, FQGNSA. CDR3 sequence reads: CASSQDRVPSYEQYF. CDR3 nucleotide sequence: TGTGCCAGCAGCCAAGATCGGGTCCCCTCCTACGAGCAGTACTTC.

This clonotype was detected ten times or more. The chain is built from TRBV2 and TRBJ2-7; D remains unclear. Germline V gene lookup returns CDR1 SNHLY and CDR2 FYNNEI. Trimming cost V 10 bases and J 3 bases, with 13 bases left between them. The CDR3 runs 12 residues. CDR3 residues: CAITREGYEQYF. CDR3 nucleotide sequence: TGTGCCATCACGAGAGAAGGCTACGAGCAGTACTTC.

This clonotype was recorded a few times. The chain employs TRBV25-1 and TRBJ2-7, with a possible D match to TRBD2 (5 bases). The germline V and J ends were trimmed by 5 bases and 12 bases, with 20 bases remaining between them. The CDR3 is 13 amino acids. Germline V gene data show CDR1 as MGHDK and CDR2 as SYGVNS. This chain's CDR3 is CASSTRNSGGLYF. The CDR3, as DNA: TGTGCCAGCAGTACCCGGAACTCCGGCGGGCTGTACTTC.

The chain has TRBV12-3 or TRBV12-4 and TRBJ1-2; a possible D gene is TRBD1 (5 bases). This CDR3 has 15 amino acids. Trimming removed 6 bases at V and 7 bases at J, with 21 bases between. CDR3 bases: TGTGCCAGCAGCTCACTTCCGACGGGGGAAGGTGGCTACACCTTC. Translating gives CASSSLPTGEGGYTF.

This clonotype was observed many times. The chain recombines TRBV7-9 with TRBJ2-7; 8 bases line up with TRBD1. Germline V gives CDR1 SEHNR, CDR2 FQNEAQ (reference sequence). V shed 5 bases and J 1 base; nucleotides not matched to a gene: 10. The CDR3 covers 16 residues. In DNA, the CDR3 is TGTGCCAGCAGCCTATACAGGGGGATGGGGTCCTACGAGCAGTACTTC. This translates into CASSLYRGMGSYEQYF.

The chain couples TRBV5-1 to TRBJ2-3, with D possibly being TRBD2 (6 bases). The CDR3 is 16 amino acids. Germline-derived CDR1 and CDR2 are SGHRS and YFSETQ. Trimming pared 7 bases from V and 0 bases from J, leaving 18 bases between. The CDR3 reads CASAMGLQQSTDTQYF. The CDR3 coding sequence is TGCGCCAGCGCGATGGGACTTCAGCAAAGCACAGATACGCAGTATTTT.

This chain joins TRBV7-9 and TRBJ1-4; the match to TRBD1 covers 8 bases. The V segment lost 1 base and the J segment 8 bases; nucleotides outside the gene matches: 9. The CDR3 sequence is 16 residues long. Germline lookup yields CDR1 SEHNR and CDR2 FQNEAQ (reference sequence). The CDR3 DNA reads as TGTGCCAGCAGCTTAGGGAGGACAGGGACAAAAGAAAAACTGTTTTTT. It codes for CASSLGRTGTKEKLFF.

This clonotype has ten or more counts. A read error may explain this, as a much larger clone is one base away. This rearrangement joins TRBV6-2 or TRBV6-3 to TRBJ2-5; D is uncertain. The CDR3 runs to 11 residues. Germline V gene data show CDR1 as MNHEY and CDR2 as SVGEGT. V was trimmed by 7 bases and J by 4 bases, leaving 7 bases between them. The CDR3 DNA reads as TGTGCCAGCACGGAGAGAGAGACCCAGTACTTC. Translated, it gives CASTERETQYF.

The rearrangement joins TRBV7-2 to TRBJ2-7, with 13 bases aligning to TRBD2. The CDR3 is made up of 14 amino acids. Germline CDR1 reads SGHTA; CDR2 reads FQGNSA. V dropped 5 bases and J dropped 5; count of bases not matched to a gene: 3. The CDR3 is CASSPGTSGDEQYF. CDR3 coding DNA: TGTGCCAGCAGCCCAGGGACTAGCGGGGACGAGCAGTACTTC.

This chain joins TRBV25-1 and TRBJ2-7; no clear D. The CDR3 length is 16 residues. Germline assignment: CDR1 MGHDK and CDR2 SYGVNS. The V end lost 6 bases, the J end lost 0 bases, and 18 bases lay between the germline ends. Here the CDR3 DNA reads TGTGCCAGCAGGCAGTCCTGGACCGGCAGCTCCTACGAGCAGTACTTC. It translates to CASRQSWTGSSYEQYF.

This clonotype appeared a few times. The V call is TRBV7-9, the J call TRBJ2-7, with 9 positions matching TRBD1. Germline CDR1 reads SEHNR; CDR2 reads FQNEAQ (reference sequence). V was clipped by 1 base and J by 1 base; unmatched bases: 8. This CDR3 comprises 17 residues. The CDR3 region has the DNA TGTGCCAGCAGCTTAGGGAGTGGACAGGGGCCTTCCTACGAGCAGTACTTC. This gives the protein CASSLGSGQGPSYEQYF.